This is a list of T cell receptor beta chains from one sample in a study of T cell responses to AZD1222 COVID-19 vaccine. Clones were sequenced by immunoSEQ multiplex PCR, and TCRdb holds only the in-frame ones, with some missing. The sample lists 120,000 to 150,000 clones; 85% to 90% were seen once. Specimen: peripheral blood, collected 28 days after the second AZD1222 dose. The receptors stem from an adult who received the AZD1222 COVID-19 vaccine. Each CDR3 is given with its conserved first and last residue. A D gene is named only where the DNA matches it firmly. A clone size is listed for some rows: how often the clone was seen (once, few, many), or a class if it is expanded.

clone_size: NA; v_call: TRBV19; d_call: TRBD1; j_call: TRBJ1-1; cdr3_nt: TGTGCCAGCGTCCGGGACAGTTACACTGAAGCTTTCTTT; cdr3_aa: CASVRDSYTEAFF
clone_size: NA; v_call: TRBV6-5; d_call: TRBD2; j_call: TRBJ2-3; cdr3_nt: TGTGCCAGCAGTTACAGTTTAGCGGGGGGGCCAGATACGCAGTATTTT; cdr3_aa: CASSYSLAGGPDTQYF
clone_size: once; v_call: TRBV28; d_call: TRBD1; j_call: TRBJ1-4; cdr3_nt: TGTGCCAGCAGTTTATCCGACAGGGGCCATGCAACTAATGAAAAACTGTTTTTT; cdr3_aa: CASSLSDRGHATNEKLFF
clone_size: once; v_call: TRBV7-2; d_call: NA; j_call: TRBJ1-1; cdr3_nt: TGTGCCAGCAGCTTAGTCGCGGACAGTGAAGCTTTCTTT; cdr3_aa: CASSLVADSEAFF
clone_size: NA; v_call: TRBV24-1; d_call: NA; j_call: TRBJ2-3; cdr3_nt: TGTGCCAGGACAGGCACAGATACGCAGTATTTT; cdr3_aa: CARTGTDTQYF
clone_size: NA; v_call: TRBV15; d_call: NA; j_call: TRBJ2-7; cdr3_nt: TGTGCCACCAGCAGAGATACCGGGACAAACGAGCAGTACTTC; cdr3_aa: CATSRDTGTNEQYF
clone_size: NA; v_call: TRBV11-2; d_call: TRBD1; j_call: TRBJ2-5; cdr3_nt: TGTGCCAGCAGCCGGGACAGGGAAGAGACCCAGTACTTC; cdr3_aa: CASSRDREETQYF
clone_size: NA; v_call: TRBV2; d_call: NA; j_call: TRBJ2-5; cdr3_nt: TGTGCCAGCATGGGTAGTGAGACCCAGTACTTC; cdr3_aa: CASMGSETQYF
clone_size: NA; v_call: TRBV7-2; d_call: TRBD1; j_call: TRBJ1-2; cdr3_nt: TGTGCCAGCAGCTTAGCAGGGGGACAGATGGCCTCTTATGGCTACACCTTC; cdr3_aa: CASSLAGGQMASYGYTF
clone_size: NA; v_call: TRBV28; d_call: TRBD1; j_call: TRBJ1-5; cdr3_nt: TGTGCCAGCCGGACAGGGGAGGATCAGCCCCAGCATTTT; cdr3_aa: CASRTGEDQPQHF
clone_size: NA; v_call: TRBV9; d_call: TRBD2; j_call: TRBJ2-5; cdr3_nt: TGTGCCAGCAGCGTAGGGCTAGCGGGGTTGGGGACCCAGTACTTC; cdr3_aa: CASSVGLAGLGTQYF
clone_size: NA; v_call: TRBV27; d_call: NA; j_call: TRBJ2-3; cdr3_nt: TGTGCCAGCAGTTTATCTTCCCCCACAGATACGCAGTATTTT; cdr3_aa: CASSLSSPTDTQYF
clone_size: NA; v_call: TRBV12-3/TRBV12-4; d_call: NA; j_call: TRBJ2-3; cdr3_nt: TGTGCCAGCAGCCGTCCCGGGGTAGATACGCAGTATTTT; cdr3_aa: CASSRPGVDTQYF
clone_size: NA; v_call: TRBV5-6; d_call: NA; j_call: TRBJ2-7; cdr3_nt: TGTGCCAGCAGCCTTAACTACGAGCAGTACTTC; cdr3_aa: CASSLNYEQYF
clone_size: NA; v_call: TRBV24-1; d_call: NA; j_call: TRBJ2-2; cdr3_nt: TGTGCCACCAGTGGTGCACGGGGGACAGCCGGGGAGCTGTTTTTT; cdr3_aa: CATSGARGTAGELFF
clone_size: NA; v_call: TRBV5-1; d_call: NA; j_call: TRBJ2-7; cdr3_nt: TGCGCCAGCAGCTTAAGCGCCGGGCCTTACGAGCAGTACTTC; cdr3_aa: CASSLSAGPYEQYF
clone_size: NA; v_call: TRBV6-5; d_call: NA; j_call: TRBJ1-5; cdr3_nt: TGTGCCAGCGGGGGAAATCAGCCCCAGCATTTT; cdr3_aa: CASGGNQPQHF
clone_size: once; v_call: TRBV30; d_call: NA; j_call: TRBJ1-1; cdr3_nt: TGTGCCTGGAGTACGGGGGCGACCGGCACTGAAGCTTTCTTT; cdr3_aa: CAWSTGATGTEAFF
clone_size: few; v_call: TRBV12-3/TRBV12-4; d_call: NA; j_call: TRBJ1-5; cdr3_nt: TGTGCCAGCAGTTTAGTGGCGGATCAGCCCCAGCATTTT; cdr3_aa: CASSLVADQPQHF
clone_size: NA; v_call: TRBV19; d_call: NA; j_call: TRBJ2-5; cdr3_nt: TGTGCCAGTCAGATAGGGTACAGTACCGACCAAGAGACCCAGTACTTC; cdr3_aa: CASQIGYSTDQETQYF
clone_size: NA; v_call: TRBV7-9; d_call: NA; j_call: TRBJ1-1; cdr3_nt: TGTGCCAGCAGCTTAGCCCAGGGTGGTGCTTTCTTT; cdr3_aa: CASSLAQGGAFF
clone_size: NA; v_call: TRBV5-1; d_call: NA; j_call: TRBJ1-2; cdr3_nt: TGCGCCAGCAGCTTGGGCGACAGAACTTACAACTATGGCTACACCTTC; cdr3_aa: CASSLGDRTYNYGYTF
clone_size: NA; v_call: TRBV12-3/TRBV12-4; d_call: NA; j_call: TRBJ2-7; cdr3_nt: TGTGCCAGCAGTTTGCCCGGGGAAAACGAGCAGTACTTC; cdr3_aa: CASSLPGENEQYF
clone_size: NA; v_call: TRBV7-9; d_call: TRBD2; j_call: TRBJ2-7; cdr3_nt: TGTGCCAGCACCAACGGGGGGGCCTACTACGAGCAGTACTTC; cdr3_aa: CASTNGGAYYEQYF
clone_size: NA; v_call: TRBV28; d_call: NA; j_call: TRBJ2-7; cdr3_nt: TGTGCCAGCAGTTTCCGGGGCGAGCAGTACTTC; cdr3_aa: CASSFRGEQYF
clone_size: NA; v_call: TRBV6-5; d_call: TRBD1; j_call: TRBJ1-5; cdr3_nt: TGTGCCAGCACCTCAGGGGGTACCAATCAGCCCCAGCATTTT; cdr3_aa: CASTSGGTNQPQHF
clone_size: NA; v_call: TRBV28; d_call: NA; j_call: TRBJ1-1; cdr3_nt: TGTGCCAGCAGTTTCCCCGGCGACTATACGGCTTTCTTT; cdr3_aa: CASSFPGDYTAFF
clone_size: NA; v_call: TRBV6-4; d_call: NA; j_call: TRBJ2-2; cdr3_nt: TGTGCCAGCAGTCTGACTTGGACCGGGGAGCTGTTTTTT; cdr3_aa: CASSLTWTGELFF
clone_size: few; v_call: TRBV28; d_call: NA; j_call: TRBJ1-5; cdr3_nt: TGTGCCAGCAGGGGGGACACCTATAGCAATCAGCCCCAGCATTTT; cdr3_aa: CASRGDTYSNQPQHF
clone_size: NA; v_call: TRBV5-5; d_call: NA; j_call: TRBJ2-2; cdr3_nt: TGTGCCAGCAGCATGACAGGGAACACCGGGGAGCTGTTTTTT; cdr3_aa: CASSMTGNTGELFF
clone_size: NA; v_call: TRBV18; d_call: TRBD1; j_call: TRBJ1-2; cdr3_nt: TGTGCCAGCTCACCCCCCTCGACAGGGGGCGGCGGCTACACCTTC; cdr3_aa: CASSPPSTGGGGYTF
clone_size: NA; v_call: TRBV3-1/TRBV3-2; d_call: NA; j_call: TRBJ1-6; cdr3_nt: TGTGCCAGCAGCCAGGGGAGGGGTACAGGCCGTTTGGACTTT; cdr3_aa: CASSQGRGTGRLDF
clone_size: NA; v_call: TRBV29-1; d_call: NA; j_call: TRBJ2-1; cdr3_nt: TGCAGCGGAAACCGGGACTGGGAAAGCTCCTACAATGAGCAGTTCTTC; cdr3_aa: CSGNRDWESSYNEQFF
clone_size: NA; v_call: TRBV11-2; d_call: TRBD1; j_call: TRBJ2-7; cdr3_nt: TGTGCCAGCAGCTCGGGACAGCTCTCCTACGAGCAGTACTTC; cdr3_aa: CASSSGQLSYEQYF
clone_size: NA; v_call: TRBV5-4; d_call: TRBD2; j_call: TRBJ2-7; cdr3_nt: TGTGCCAGCAGCTCATTAGCGGGGGGGAAAACCTACGAGCAGTACTTC; cdr3_aa: CASSSLAGGKTYEQYF
clone_size: NA; v_call: TRBV19; d_call: NA; j_call: TRBJ1-4; cdr3_nt: TGTGCCAGTAGACCCCAGGGCCAAAAACTGTTTTTT; cdr3_aa: CASRPQGQKLFF
clone_size: NA; v_call: TRBV15; d_call: NA; j_call: TRBJ2-7; cdr3_nt: TGTGCCACCAGCCGATCCGGGACACTATCCTACGAGCAGTACTTC; cdr3_aa: CATSRSGTLSYEQYF
clone_size: few; v_call: TRBV11-2; d_call: NA; j_call: TRBJ1-1; cdr3_nt: TGTGCCAGCAGCTTAGATCTACAGGGACCTGAAGCTTTCTTT; cdr3_aa: CASSLDLQGPEAFF
clone_size: NA; v_call: TRBV7-3; d_call: TRBD2; j_call: TRBJ2-3; cdr3_nt: TGTGCCAGCAGCTCCCAAGCGGGAGGTACGGATACGCAGTATTTT; cdr3_aa: CASSSQAGGTDTQYF
clone_size: NA; v_call: TRBV6-1; d_call: NA; j_call: TRBJ2-7; cdr3_nt: TGTGCCAGCAGTGACGCCGTGGGGGTTTACGAGCAGTACTTC; cdr3_aa: CASSDAVGVYEQYF
clone_size: NA; v_call: TRBV9; d_call: NA; j_call: TRBJ1-3; cdr3_nt: TGTGCCAGCAGCGCAAGTGGAAACACCATATATTTT; cdr3_aa: CASSASGNTIYF
clone_size: NA; v_call: TRBV6-5; d_call: NA; j_call: TRBJ2-1; cdr3_nt: TGTGCCAGCCGGGACCACCTTCTGGACAATGAGCAGTTCTTC; cdr3_aa: CASRDHLLDNEQFF
clone_size: NA; v_call: TRBV28; d_call: NA; j_call: TRBJ1-3; cdr3_nt: TGTGCCAGCAGTTACAGGCTCTCTGGAAACACCATATATTTT; cdr3_aa: CASSYRLSGNTIYF
clone_size: NA; v_call: TRBV6-1; d_call: NA; j_call: TRBJ2-7; cdr3_nt: TGTGCCAGCAGCGAAGGGCCGACAGCCCGCGAGCAGTACTTC; cdr3_aa: CASSEGPTAREQYF
clone_size: NA; v_call: TRBV19; d_call: TRBD1; j_call: TRBJ1-1; cdr3_nt: TGTGCCAGCACCCCAGGGGGTTATAACACTGAAGCTTTCTTT; cdr3_aa: CASTPGGYNTEAFF
clone_size: NA; v_call: TRBV7-9; d_call: TRBD1; j_call: TRBJ1-6; cdr3_nt: TGTGCCAGCAGCGGTGGACAGGGTAATTCACCCCTCCACTTT; cdr3_aa: CASSGGQGNSPLHF
clone_size: NA; v_call: TRBV19; d_call: NA; j_call: TRBJ1-1; cdr3_nt: TGTGCCAGTAGTATAGATCCGAGGGGGGGCACTGAAGCTTTCTTT; cdr3_aa: CASSIDPRGGTEAFF
clone_size: NA; v_call: TRBV9; d_call: TRBD2; j_call: TRBJ2-5; cdr3_nt: TGTGCCAGCAGCCAAAGACTAGCGGGGGGCCCAAACCAAGAGACCCAGTACTTC; cdr3_aa: CASSQRLAGGPNQETQYF
clone_size: NA; v_call: TRBV7-3; d_call: TRBD1; j_call: TRBJ2-7; cdr3_nt: TGTGCCAGCAGCCCACGGGGACAGAGATACGAGCAGTACTTC; cdr3_aa: CASSPRGQRYEQYF
clone_size: NA; v_call: TRBV4-2; d_call: NA; j_call: TRBJ2-7; cdr3_nt: TGTGCCAGCAGCCAGGGGGTGGGGACCTACGAGCAGTACTTC; cdr3_aa: CASSQGVGTYEQYF
clone_size: once; v_call: TRBV9; d_call: TRBD2; j_call: TRBJ2-1; cdr3_nt: TGTGCCAGCAGCCCCAGTTGGACTAGAGATGAGCAGTTCTTC; cdr3_aa: CASSPSWTRDEQFF
clone_size: NA; v_call: TRBV24-1; d_call: NA; j_call: TRBJ1-2; cdr3_nt: TGTGCCACCAGTGATCGCCGGGGCCGGTATGGCTACACCTTC; cdr3_aa: CATSDRRGRYGYTF